This T cell receptor beta chain was identified during a study of CD8 T cells in ankylosing spondylitis. The study, taken as a whole, reports: Within peripheral blood, clones linked to disease were CD8+ and relatively rare. In synovial fluid and blood from reactive arthritis, some motif variants were previously reported. Made up of roughly 8 highly homologous variants, a TCR beta motif appeared characteristic of ankylosing spondylitis blood. Matched ankylosing spondylitis synovial fluid reportedly showed significant enrichment of disease-linked clones.

As the method for making TCR beta libraries, quantitative 5'-RACE with molecular barcodes was used. TCRdb reanalysed the 5' RACE reads using MiXCR and keeps one entry per CDR3 protein. The sample shows approximately 550,000 distinct CDR3 sequences, 9.5% to 15% of them seen only once. Details on this clonotype: The antigen remains unidentified.

Germline assignment: CDR1 SGHDN and CDR2 FVKESK. Trimming pared 1 base from V and 1 base from J, leaving 9 bases between. This CDR3 spans 15 amino acids. This chain connects TRBV14 to TRBJ2-3, with a weak D call TRBD1 (6 bases). The TCR comes from a male donor with ankylosing spondylitis. What was sequenced was blood, either unsorted or a sorted T cell fraction (not recorded which). In DNA form, the CDR3 reads TGTGCCAGCAGCCAAGTTCCAGGGGGCACAGATACGCAGTATTTT. Its translation: CASSQVPGGTDTQYF.